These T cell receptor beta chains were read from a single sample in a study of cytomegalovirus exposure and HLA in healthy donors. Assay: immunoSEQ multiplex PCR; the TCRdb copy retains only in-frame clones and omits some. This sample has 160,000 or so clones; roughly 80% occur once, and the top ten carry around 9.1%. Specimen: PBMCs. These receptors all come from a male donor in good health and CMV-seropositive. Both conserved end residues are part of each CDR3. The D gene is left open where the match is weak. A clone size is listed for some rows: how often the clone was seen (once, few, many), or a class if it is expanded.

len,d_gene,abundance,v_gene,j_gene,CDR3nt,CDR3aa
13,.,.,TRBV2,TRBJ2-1,TGTGCCAGCAGTGAGGACAGTTACAGTGAGCAGTTCTTC,CASSEDSYSEQFF
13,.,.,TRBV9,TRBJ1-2,TGTGCCAGCAGCGTTAGTCGTGATTCGGGCTACACCTTC,CASSVSRDSGYTF
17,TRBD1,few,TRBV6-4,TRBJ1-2,TGTGCCAGCAGTCAATTCGAACAGGGGCAGGATAACTATGGCTACACCTTC,CASSQFEQGQDNYGYTF
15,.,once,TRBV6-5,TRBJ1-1,TGTGCCAGCAGTTACTCGCGGGGTTCGAACACTGAAGCTTTCTTT,CASSYSRGSNTEAFF
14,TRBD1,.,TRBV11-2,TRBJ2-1,TGTGCCAGCAGCATTTCGGGACAGTACAATGAGCAGTTCTTC,CASSISGQYNEQFF
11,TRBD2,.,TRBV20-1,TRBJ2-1,TGCAGTAGACTAGCGGGGAATGAGCAGTTCTTC,CSRLAGNEQFF
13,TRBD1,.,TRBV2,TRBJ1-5,TGTGCCAGCAATCGACAGGGTAATCAGCCCCAGCATTTT,CASNRQGNQPQHF
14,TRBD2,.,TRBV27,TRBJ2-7,TGTGCCAGCAGGCCGGGAGGGCCCCGGGACGAGCAGTACTTC,CASRPGGPRDEQYF
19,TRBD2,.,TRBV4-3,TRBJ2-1,TGCGCCAGCAGCCAAGATTCGGGACTAGCTTTCCTCTTTCGCAATGAGCAGTTCTTC,CASSQDSGLAFLFRNEQFF
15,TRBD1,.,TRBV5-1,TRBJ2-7,TGCGCCAGCAGCACGGCCGGGACAGGCCACTACGAGCAGTACTTC,CASSTAGTGHYEQYF
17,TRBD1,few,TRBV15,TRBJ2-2,TGTGCCACCAGCAGAACTACCATGGACAGGGGCACCGGGGAGCTGTTTTTT,CATSRTTMDRGTGELFF
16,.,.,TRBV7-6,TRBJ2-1,TGTGCCAGCAGCTCTACCGGTCAGGGGTCCTACAATGAGCAGTTCTTC,CASSSTGQGSYNEQFF
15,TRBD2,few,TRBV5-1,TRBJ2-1,TGCGCCAGCAGCTTGTCACGGGGGGTGGGCAATGAGCAGTTCTTC,CASSLSRGVGNEQFF
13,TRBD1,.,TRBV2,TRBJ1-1,TGTGCCAGTCAGCAGGGGGAATACACTGAAGCTTTCTTT,CASQQGEYTEAFF
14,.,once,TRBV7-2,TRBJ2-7,TGTGCCAGCAGCTTAGTAGTAGGAGGTAACGAGCAGTACTTC,CASSLVVGGNEQYF
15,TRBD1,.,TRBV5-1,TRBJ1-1,TGCGCCAGCAGCTTGACTCGGGACAGGGCCACTGAAGCTTTCTTT,CASSLTRDRATEAFF
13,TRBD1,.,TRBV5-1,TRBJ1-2,TGCGCCAGCAGCCGGACAGGGGGCGATGGCTACGCCTTC,CASSRTGGDGYAF
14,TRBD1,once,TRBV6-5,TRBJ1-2,TGTGCCAGCAGTTATGGACAGGGCGGGAGGGACTACACCTTC,CASSYGQGGRDYTF
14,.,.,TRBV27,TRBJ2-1,TGTGCCAGCAGTTTATATTCTAGCTATGGTGAGCAGTTCTTC,CASSLYSSYGEQFF
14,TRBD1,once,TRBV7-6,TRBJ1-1,TGTGCCAGCAGCGGAGGGACAGGGGGCACTGAAGCTTTCTTT,CASSGGTGGTEAFF